This T cell receptor (beta chain) was captured by sequencing in a study of T cells after yellow fever vaccination. Findings of the study overall: Booster samples showed a return of most primary-vaccination clones (approximately 96% CD4, about 88% CD8). There was a small share of clonotypes that showed up in both the CD4 and CD8 compartments. There was a possibility that FACS-sorted repertoires contained abundant clonotypes contaminating from the bulk population.

By 5'RACE template switching, TCR cDNA was produced, with a universal primer site and UMIs added in the process. Each CDR3 protein gets one entry after TCRdb re-called the 5' RACE reads with MiXCR. This repertoire shows more than 300,000 distinct CDR3 sequences, roughly 10% found once; its top ten account for about 3%. The CDR3 has 16 residues. Looked up from germline, CDR1 is SEHNR and CDR2 is FQNEAQ (reference sequence). With 1 base clipped from V and 0 bases from J, the junction kept 4 bases outside the gene matches. This clonotype has a count of ten or more. Its antigen is unknown. The sequence came from a man between 18 and 29 years old who received the YFV17D yellow fever vaccine. Specimen: CD4+ T cells sorted from PBMCs, collected 45 days after the yellow fever booster vaccination. V usage is TRBV7-9 and J usage is TRBJ1-1; 8 nucleotides match TRBD1. The CDR3 coding sequence is TGTGCCAGCAGCTTAGGCTGGGACAGGATGAACACTGAAGCTTTCTTT. Translation gives CASSLGWDRMNTEAFF.